This T cell receptor beta chain stems from a study of T cells in Graves' hyperthyroidism and ophthalmopathy. The sample holds many counts of this clonotype. A patient was excluded if there was uncontrolled infection, other autoimmune disease, pregnancy or lactation. The germline V gene encodes CDR1 SGHVS and CDR2 FQNEAQ. The CDR3 runs 15 residues. Trimming removed 6 bases from V and 1 base from J, with 15 bases in between. RNA transcripts served as the template for amplifying TCR beta CDR3 regions. In the first-round RT-PCR of the TCR CDR3, the HTBI primer set was used. One entry per CDR3 protein, called by TCRdb with MiXCR from the multiplex PCR reads. The sample holds 500,000 to 600,000 distinct CDR3 sequences, 40% to 55% seen once.

Sequencing was done on a sample of peripheral blood or thyroid tissue (not recorded which). The sequence was obtained from a woman between 18 and 29 years old with Graves' hyperthyroidism. The V gene is TRBV7-8, the J gene TRBJ1-1, with D possibly matching TRBD1 (5 bases). The CDR3, as DNA: TGTGCCAGCAGACTGGGGGGAGTATCGAACACTGAAGCTTTCTTT. Encoded protein: CASRLGGVSNTEAFF.